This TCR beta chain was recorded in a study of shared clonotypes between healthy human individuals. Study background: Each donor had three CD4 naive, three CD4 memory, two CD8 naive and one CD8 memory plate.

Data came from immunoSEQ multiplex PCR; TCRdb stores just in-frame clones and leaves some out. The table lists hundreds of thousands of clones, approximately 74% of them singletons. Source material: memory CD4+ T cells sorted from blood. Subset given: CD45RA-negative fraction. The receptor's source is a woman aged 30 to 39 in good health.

CDR3 residues: CATSRELAGGPFEQYF. CDR3 nucleotides: TGTGCCACCAGCAGAGAACTAGCGGGAGGGCCATTCGAGCAGTACTTC. The rearrangement joins TRBV15 to TRBJ2-7; TRBD2 aligns across 13 bases. Per germline, CDR1 LNHNV and CDR2 YYDKDF (reference sequence). The CDR3 runs 16 residues. V trimming: 0 bases; J trimming: 6 bases; junction bases outside the gene matches: 5.